The next 24 T cell receptor beta chains were all read from a single sample in a study of CD8 T cells in ankylosing spondylitis. TCRdb called the 5' RACE reads again in MiXCR, with one record for every CDR3 protein. This repertoire shows 200,000 to 250,000 distinct CDR3 sequences, 15% to 20% found once; its top ten account for roughly 46%. Study results and caveats: Apparently characteristic of ankylosing spondylitis blood was a TCR beta motif (under ten highly homologous variants).

What these receptors recognize is not known. Sequencing was carried out using blood, either unsorted or a sorted T cell fraction (not recorded which). Receptor source: a male donor with ankylosing spondylitis.

The gene calls are TRBV20-1 and TRBJ2-7, with 8 bases identical to TRBD1. Germline loops: CDR1 DFQATT, CDR2 SNEGSKA (reference sequence). The trim removed 2 bases at V and 6 bases at J, leaving 6 bases unmatched. The CDR3 is made up of 13 amino acids. The CDR3 region has the DNA TGCAGTGCTAGACAGGGGGCGTGGAGCGAGCAGTACTTC. Translating gives CSARQGAWSEQYF.

In this sample, this clonotype turned up a few times. The chain couples TRBV7-8 to TRBJ2-7; 7 nucleotides line up with TRBD1. CDR1 and CDR2 from the germline V gene are SGHVS and FQNEAQ. V gave up 3 bases and J gave up 5 bases; unmatched junction bases: 1. The CDR3 contains 12 residues. The CDR3 reads CASSFDRDEQYF. DNA of the CDR3: TGTGCCAGCAGCTTCGACAGGGACGAGCAGTACTTC.

In this sample, this clonotype turned up a few times. The gene calls are TRBV27 and TRBJ2-7; 12 nucleotides agree with TRBD2. CDR3 length: 13 residues. Germline V CDR1 and CDR2: MNHEY, SMNVEV (reference sequence). The V gene end was trimmed by 3 bases and the J gene end by 7 bases; junction bases not matched to a gene: 1. The CDR3 bases are TGTGCCAGCAGTTTCGGACTAGCGGGGGAGCAGTACTTC. Encoded protein: CASSFGLAGEQYF.

The chain couples TRBV28 to TRBJ2-2; 7 bases agree with TRBD1. Germline V lookup: CDR1 MDHEN, CDR2 SYDVKM. The CDR3 is 17 residues long. V lost 5 bases, J lost 2 bases, and 11 bases stayed unmatched. CDR3 in amino acids: CASSTRDRSTNTGELFF. The CDR3, as DNA: TGTGCCAGCAGTACCCGGGACAGAAGTACAAACACCGGGGAGCTGTTTTTT.

This clonotype has just a few counts. The rearrangement links TRBV20-1 to TRBJ2-2; TRBD1 matches at 9 bases. After removal of 0 bases from V and 1 base from J, the junction contained 6 bases not matched to a gene. The CDR3 runs to 17 residues. Germline V gives CDR1 DFQATT, CDR2 SNEGSKA (reference sequence). This CDR3 is CSARDAGQGMNTGELFF. CDR3 DNA: TGCAGTGCTAGAGATGCCGGACAGGGGATGAACACCGGGGAGCTGTTTTTT.

The rearrangement uses TRBV15 and TRBJ2-2; 9 bases agree with TRBD1. Per the germline V gene, CDR1 is LNHNV and CDR2 is YYDKDF (reference sequence). This CDR3 is built from 16 residues. V lost 4 bases to trimming and J lost 4 bases; unmatched junction nucleotides: 7. The CDR3 is CATSTRDREVTGELFF. CDR3 nucleotide sequence: TGTGCCACCAGCACCCGGGACAGGGAGGTCACCGGGGAGCTGTTTTTT.

The rearrangement uses TRBV30 and TRBJ2-1; no clear D gene. Germline lookup yields CDR1 GTSNPN and CDR2 SVGIG (reference sequence). Trimming stripped 3 bases from V and 5 bases from J, with 8 bases between. The CDR3 loop spans 12 amino acids. This chain's CDR3 is CAWSPMDNEQFF. CDR3 nucleotides: TGTGCCTGGAGCCCCATGGACAATGAGCAGTTCTTC. Together with reference TRBV30 and TRBJ2-1, the CDR3 gives the full variable domain: SQTIHQWPATLVQPVGSPLSLECTVEGTSNPNLYWYRQAAGRGLQLLFYSVGIGQISSEVPQNLSASRPQDRQFILSSKKLLLSDSGFYLCAWSPMDNEQFFGPGTRLTVL.

This clonotype showed up just a few times. The chain links TRBV7-8 to TRBJ2-1; D is ambiguous. Germline-derived CDR1 and CDR2 are SGHVS and FQNEAQ. This CDR3 has 14 residues. The V end lost 0 bases, the J end lost 6 bases, and 9 bases lay between the germline ends. The CDR3 bases are TGTGCCAGCAGCTTAGCGGCTACCCCCAATGAGCAGTTCTTC. It codes for CASSLAATPNEQFF. Looking up the rest from reference TRBV7-8 and TRBJ2-1 gives the full variable domain: GAGVSQSPRYKVAKRGQDVALRCDPISGHVSLFWYQQALGQGPEFLTYFQNEAQLDKSGLPSDRFFAERPEGSVSTLKIQRTQQEDSAVYLCASSLAATPNEQFFGPGTRLTVL.

The chain carries TRBV29-1 and TRBJ2-3; tentatively, D is TRBD1 or TRBD2 (5 bases each). The CDR3 is 12 residues long. CDR1 is SQVTM, CDR2 ANQGSEA, per germline. The ends were cut back, 7 bases at V and 2 bases at J, with 10 bases in the middle. CDR3 sequence: CSAGAHTDTQYF. CDR3 nucleotide sequence: TGCAGCGCCGGGGCCCACACAGATACGCAGTATTTT.

This clonotype occurred a few times. The chain uses TRBV7-2 and TRBJ2-3; 7 bases agree with TRBD1. V shed 5 bases and J 7 bases; nucleotides not matched to a gene: 18. The CDR3 consists of 17 residues. Germline CDR1 reads SGHTA; CDR2 reads FQGNSA. Here the CDR3 DNA reads TGTGCCAGCAGCCAATACCCCTCCGCAGGGGGATTTTATACGCAGTATTTT. It is translated as CASSQYPSAGGFYTQYF.

This clonotype has more than one count but fewer than ten. V gene TRBV7-9 combines with J gene TRBJ2-2; TRBD1 matches 7 bases. The CDR3 runs 16 residues. The germline V gene encodes CDR1 SEHNR and CDR2 FQNEAQ (reference sequence). V shed 5 bases, J shed 4 bases, and the junction held 10 bases outside the gene matches. In DNA form, the CDR3 reads TGTGCCAGCAGCCGCGCATGGGACAGCGGCACCGGGGAGCTGTTTTTT. Its protein is CASSRAWDSGTGELFF.

The V call is TRBV30, the J call TRBJ2-7; 7 positions agree with TRBD1. V lost 0 bases, J lost 2 bases, and 7 bases stayed unmatched. CDR1 and CDR2 (germline): GTSNPN, SVGIG (reference sequence). CDR3 size: 15 residues. Here the CDR3 DNA reads TGTGCCTGGAGTGTACTGGGGACAGCCCCCTACGAGCAGTACTTC. Its protein is CAWSVLGTAPYEQYF.

The chain recombines TRBV20-1 with TRBJ2-1; 9 nucleotides agree with TRBD2. Trimming removed 7 bases from V and 7 bases from J; junction bases left unmatched: 5. In germline, CDR1 is DFQATT, CDR2 SNEGSKA (reference sequence). The CDR3 has 12 amino acids. The CDR3 region is CSGSGSPNEQFF. CDR3 nucleotide sequence: TGCAGTGGTAGCGGGAGCCCTAATGAGCAGTTCTTC.

This clonotype came up many times. V and J are TRBV5-6 and TRBJ2-7, with unresolved D. V lost 1 base and J 0 bases, leaving 8 bases between the germline ends. The germline V gene encodes CDR1 SGHDT and CDR2 YYEEEE. This CDR3 is 14 amino acids long. CDR3 sequence reads: CASSLPRGSYEQYF. The DNA for the CDR3 is TGTGCCAGCAGCTTGCCCAGAGGCTCCTACGAGCAGTACTTC.

The chain couples TRBV5-8 to TRBJ2-2, with 7 nucleotides matching TRBD2. Germline lookup yields CDR1 SGHTS and CDR2 YDEGEE. After removal of 3 bases from V and 1 base from J, the junction contained 3 bases not matched to a gene. The CDR3 loop spans 15 amino acids. CDR3 protein: CASSSGLLNTGELFF. DNA for the CDR3: TGTGCCAGCAGCTCGGGACTACTGAACACCGGGGAGCTGTTTTTT.

This clonotype was seen a few times. The J gene is TRBJ2-7, the V gene TRBV4-1, with D possibly TRBD1 on 6 matching bases. The germline gives CDR1 MGHRA, CDR2 YSYEKL. V lost 0 bases, J lost 3 bases, and 12 bases lay in between. CDR3 length equals 15 residues. In nucleotides, the CDR3 is TGCGCCAGCAGCCAAGACCGGGACATAGACTACGAGCAGTACTTC. This sequence encodes CASSQDRDIDYEQYF.

This chain connects TRBV20-1 to TRBJ1-4, with D possibly matching TRBD1 (5 bases). This CDR3 is 13 amino acids long. The germline V gene has CDR1 DFQATT and CDR2 SNEGSKA (reference sequence). Trimming stripped 3 bases from V and 7 bases from J, with 12 bases between. As DNA, the CDR3 is TGCAGTGCTAGCCAAAGGGGCAGTGAAAAACTGTTTTTT. Protein product: CSASQRGSEKLFF.

This clonotype has a handful of counts. The V and J genes are TRBV27 and TRBJ2-7, with D perhaps TRBD1 (5 bases). Deletions cut 10 bases from V and 3 bases from J, with 13 bases between. The CDR3 length is 12 residues. From germline, CDR1 is MNHEY and CDR2 SMNVEV (reference sequence). The chain's CDR3 is CATKTGFYEQYF. In DNA form, the CDR3 reads TGTGCCACCAAAACAGGTTTCTACGAGCAGTACTTC.

The sample holds a few counts of this clonotype. This chain links TRBV4-3 with TRBJ2-7; tentative D call: TRBD1 (7 bases). The CDR3 sequence is 15 residues long. Deletions cut 0 bases from V and 3 bases from J, with 12 bases between. Germline values: CDR1 LGHNA, CDR2 YSLEER. The CDR3 region has the DNA TGCGCCAGCAGCCAAGATAGGAGGGGGCACTACGAGCAGTACTTC. Protein: CASSQDRRGHYEQYF.

The chain employs TRBV20-1 and TRBJ2-7; possibly TRBD2 for D (6 bases). The germline V and J ends were trimmed by 0 bases and 2 bases, with 14 bases remaining between them. Germline V gene data show CDR1 as DFQATT and CDR2 as SNEGSKA (reference sequence). The CDR3 is made up of 15 amino acids. DNA for the CDR3: TGCAGTGCTAGAGATTCGTATGGCGGGGCCTACGAGCAGTACTTC. Protein sequence: CSARDSYGGAYEQYF.

The gene calls are TRBV19 and TRBJ2-1, with D unresolved. Germline V lookup: CDR1 LNHDA, CDR2 SQIVND (reference sequence). Trimming shortened V by 4 bases and J by 5 bases, and 9 bases separated the two germline ends. The CDR3 loop spans 13 amino acids. CDR3 nucleotide sequence: TGTGCCAGTAGTACCCCTAGAAACAATGAGCAGTTCTTC. Translation: CASSTPRNNEQFF.

The sample holds a few counts of this clonotype. V is TRBV12-3 or TRBV12-4 and J is TRBJ1-4, with 8 bases lining up with TRBD1. V lost 4 bases and J lost 0; bases outside the gene matches: 4. There are 16 residues in the CDR3. The CDR3 DNA follows: TGTGCCAGCAGTTCCCGGACAGGGTCAACTAATGAAAAACTGTTTTTT. Translation gives CASSSRTGSTNEKLFF.

This clonotype was counted at least ten times. This sequence joins TRBV29-1 and TRBJ2-5; D ambiguous. Trimming shortened V by 5 bases and J by 5 bases, and 18 bases separated the two germline ends. Germline CDR1 reads SQVTM; CDR2 reads ANQGSEA. The CDR3 runs to 14 residues. The DNA for the CDR3 is TGCAGCGTTTTGGACCCAGACTTCCTTGAGACCCAGTACTTC. This codes for CSVLDPDFLETQYF. Drawing the rest from reference TRBV29-1 and TRBJ2-5, the complete variable domain is SAVISQKPSRDICQRGTSLTIQCQVDSQVTMMFWYRQQPGQSLTLIATANQGSEATYESGFVIDKFPISRPNLTFSTLTVSNMSPEDSSIYLCSVLDPDFLETQYFGPGTRLLVL.

The chain recombines TRBV12-3 or TRBV12-4 with TRBJ2-5, with 12 bases identical to TRBD1. Unmatched junction bases numbered 3, after V lost 0 bases and J lost 4 bases. The CDR3 extends over 16 amino acids. CDR3: CASSLAGQGARETQYF. Written as DNA, the CDR3 is TGTGCCAGCAGTTTAGCGGGACAGGGGGCGCGAGAGACCCAGTACTTC.